This T cell receptor beta chain was observed in a study of shared clonotypes between healthy human individuals. Turning to the study itself: The study used three CD4 naive, three CD4 memory, two CD8 naive and one CD8 memory plate per donor.

It was into CD45RA+ naive and CD45RA-negative memory subsets that the CD4+ cells were split. Replicate PCRs for sorted subsets used 200 ng DNA; this equaled 25,000 to 35,000 T cell genomes. Some clones are missing from TCRdb's copy, which holds only in-frame ones; the method was immunoSEQ multiplex PCR. The sample has more than 2 million clones, 90% to 95% seen once. V was shortened by 3 bases and J by 4 bases, with 21 bases between the two germline ends. Germline loops: CDR1 LNHDA, CDR2 SQIVND (reference sequence). The CDR3 has 18 amino acids. The sample consisted of naive CD4+ T cells sorted from blood. Regarding subset: CD45RA+ positively selected. The receptor was derived from a man younger than 30 in good health. The chain links TRBV19 to TRBJ2-2; maybe TRBD1 (5 bases). The CDR3 is CASSIPGNPGRSTGELFF. DNA for the CDR3: TGTGCCAGTAGTATCCCAGGGAACCCGGGCAGGAGCACCGGGGAGCTGTTTTTT.